In its sample, the clone carrying this T cell receptor (beta chain) was seen many times. Its antigen is not identified. Building the TCR beta libraries relied on iRepertoire HTBI primers, and CDR3 regions underwent Arm-PCR. TCRdb fed the multiplex PCR reads into MiXCR, producing one record per CDR3 protein. The repertoire holds about 430,000 distinct CDR3 sequences, with roughly a fifth as singletons. These data originate in a study of regulatory T cells in long-lasting Graves disease. Study-level information: Persistent Graves' disease required over 5 years of antithyroid drugs and positive TSH receptor antibodies.

V lost 7 bases to trimming and J lost 9 bases, with 36 bases between them. CDR3 size: 19 residues. The germline V gene encodes CDR1 MDHEN and CDR2 SYDVKM. General study results and limits: Results may be inaccurate due to the small sample size.

Time point described: persistent/refractory GD, antithyroid drugs over 5 years with positive TRAb. Construction of the TCR library relied on RNA isolated from PBMCs. Sequenced material: peripheral blood mononuclear cells (PBMCs), taken when the disease was refractory, from a patient treated with antithyroid drugs. The receptor was derived from a female donor with Graves disease. The rearrangement links TRBV28 to TRBJ1-2, with D maybe TRBD1 (6 bases). The CDR3 region has the DNA TGTGCCAGCACCGACAGGAATGTCCGGTCGATCCCCACCGGGGGACGCTACACCTTC. It encodes CASTDRNVRSIPTGGRYTF.